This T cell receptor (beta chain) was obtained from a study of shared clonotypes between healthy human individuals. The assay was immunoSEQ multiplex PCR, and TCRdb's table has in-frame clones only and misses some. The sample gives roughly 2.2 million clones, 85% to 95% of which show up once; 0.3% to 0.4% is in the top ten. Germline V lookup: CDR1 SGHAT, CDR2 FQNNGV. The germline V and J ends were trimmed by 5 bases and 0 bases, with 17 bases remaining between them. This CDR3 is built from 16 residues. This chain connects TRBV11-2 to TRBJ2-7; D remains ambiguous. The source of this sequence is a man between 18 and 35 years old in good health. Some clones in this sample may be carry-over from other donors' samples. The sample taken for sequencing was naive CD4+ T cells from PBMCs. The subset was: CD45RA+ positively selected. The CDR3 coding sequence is TGTGCCAGCAGCCCGAGAAGCCCCCTAAGCTCCTACGAGCAGTACTTC. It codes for CASSPRSPLSSYEQYF. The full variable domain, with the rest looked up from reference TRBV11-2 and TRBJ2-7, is EAGVAQSPRYKIIEKRQSVAFWCNPISGHATLYWYQQILGQGPKLLIQFQNNGVVDDSQLPKDRFSAERLKGVDSTLKIQPAKLEDSAVYLCASSPRSPLSSYEQYFGPGTRLTVT.